This TCR beta chain was sequenced during a study of OX40 agonist ivuxolimab in advanced cancers. Study-wide background: Participants, approximately 83% male, averaged approximately 56 years of age, ranging from roughly 20 to 80.

The CDR3 is 15 amino acids. Per germline, CDR1 SGHTA and CDR2 FQGNSA. Libraries were prepared by immunoSEQ multiplex PCR; TCRdb keeps only in-frame clonotypes and omits some of them. This sample has about 58,000 clones; 80% to 90% occur once, and the top ten carry about 3%. J is TRBJ2-5 and V is TRBV7-2; 11 nucleotides line up with TRBD2. The assigned J gene may be wrong: the sequence end matches TRBJ2-7 better. Sample: CD4+ or CD8+ T cells sorted from blood, taken in a trial of the OX40 agonist ivuxolimab. The receptor was derived from an adult with an advanced solid tumor such as melanoma, head and neck, liver or kidney cancer. The CDR3 DNA follows: TGTGCCAGCAGCTTACTAGCGGGAGGCTCCTACGAGCAGTACTTC. It specifies CASSLLAGGSYEQYF.